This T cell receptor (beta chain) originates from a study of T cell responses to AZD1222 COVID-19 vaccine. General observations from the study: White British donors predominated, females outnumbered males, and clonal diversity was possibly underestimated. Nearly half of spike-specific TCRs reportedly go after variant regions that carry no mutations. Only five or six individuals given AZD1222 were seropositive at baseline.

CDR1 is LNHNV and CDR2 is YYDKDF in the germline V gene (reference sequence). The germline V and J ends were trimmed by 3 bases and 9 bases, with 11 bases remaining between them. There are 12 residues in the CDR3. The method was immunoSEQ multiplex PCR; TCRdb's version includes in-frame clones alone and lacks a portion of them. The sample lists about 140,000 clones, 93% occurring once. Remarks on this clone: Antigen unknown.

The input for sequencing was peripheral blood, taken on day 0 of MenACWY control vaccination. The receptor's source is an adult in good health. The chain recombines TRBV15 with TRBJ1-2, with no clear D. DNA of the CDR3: TGTGCCACCAGCAGGGGTGGGATCAGCTACACCTTC. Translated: CATSRGGISYTF. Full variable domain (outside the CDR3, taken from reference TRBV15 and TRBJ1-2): DAMVIQNPRYQVTQFGKPVTLSCSQTLNHNVMYWYQQKSSQAPKLLFHYYDKDFNNEADTPDNFQSRRPNTSFCFLDIRSPGLGDTAMYLCATSRGGISYTFGSGTRLTVV.